The 6 T cell receptor beta chains listed next were all sequenced from one sample in a study of OX40 agonist ivuxolimab in advanced cancers. The data were produced by immunoSEQ multiplex PCR, yet TCRdb's version contains in-frame clones alone and is incomplete. Of about 100,000 clones listed, roughly 94% are singletons. The starting material was CD4+ or CD8+ T cells sorted from blood, obtained in a trial of the OX40 agonist ivuxolimab. The source is an adult with an advanced solid tumor such as melanoma, head and neck, liver or kidney cancer.

The chain employs TRBV28 and TRBJ2-7; 7 positions agree with TRBD2. V lost 6 bases to trimming and J lost 0 bases; unmatched junction nucleotides: 5. Germline V CDR1 and CDR2: MDHEN, SYDVKM. The CDR3 is 14 residues long. The CDR3 region has the DNA TGTGCCAGCAGGCGAGCGGGGACCTCCTACGAGCAGTACTTC. Protein sequence: CASRRAGTSYEQYF.

The rearrangement links TRBV6-5 to TRBJ2-7, with a possible D match to TRBD2 (6 bases). Trimming shortened V by 2 bases and J by 0 bases, and 11 bases separated the two germline ends. Germline V gives CDR1 MNHEY, CDR2 SVGAGI. The CDR3 spans 15 residues. The CDR3 spells CASSYGTQGSYEQYF. The CDR3 bases are TGTGCCAGCAGTTACGGGACTCAGGGCTCCTACGAGCAGTACTTC.

The J gene is TRBJ1-2, the V gene TRBV5-4, with D possibly being TRBD1 (5 bases). CDR1 SGHNT and CDR2 YYREEE come from the germline V gene (reference sequence). The V gene lost 2 bases and the J gene lost 6 bases, with 11 bases spanning the gap. The CDR3 is made up of 13 amino acids. The CDR3, as DNA: TGTGCCAGCAGCTTAGGACAAATAGATGGCTACACCTTC. Translating it yields CASSLGQIDGYTF. The variable domain in full, with the rest retrieved from reference TRBV5-4 and TRBJ1-2, is ETGVTQSPTHLIKTRGQQVTLRCSSQSGHNTVSWYQQALGQGPQFIFQYYREEENGRGNFPPRFSGLQFPNYSSELNVNALELDDSALYLCASSLGQIDGYTFGSGTRLTVV.

V and J are TRBV19 and TRBJ2-3, with 12 bases that match TRBD2. Germline V gene lookup returns CDR1 LNHDA and CDR2 SQIVND (reference sequence). The CDR3 spans 16 residues. The trim removed 3 bases at V and 5 bases at J, leaving 6 bases unmatched. CDR3 nucleotide sequence: TGTGCCAGTAGTATTCGACTAGCGGGAGTCAGAGATACGCAGTATTTT. Its translation: CASSIRLAGVRDTQYF. The entire variable domain, with the rest obtained from reference TRBV19 and TRBJ2-3, is as follows: DGGITQSPKYLFRKEGQNVTLSCEQNLNHDAMYWYRQDPGQGLRLIYYSQIVNDFQKGDIAEGYSVSREKKESFPLTVTSAQKNPTAFYLCASSIRLAGVRDTQYFGPGTRLTVL.

J is TRBJ1-5 and V is TRBV6-6; D is possibly TRBD1 (5 bases). The germline V and J ends were trimmed by 7 bases and 3 bases, with 19 bases remaining between them. Per the germline V gene, CDR1 is MNHNY and CDR2 is SVGAGI (reference sequence). This CDR3 has 16 residues. As DNA, the CDR3 is TGTGCCAGCACGGACAATGAGTTCAGGTCCAATCAGCCCCAGCATTTT. It translates to CASTDNEFRSNQPQHF.

The rearrangement joins TRBV5-4 to TRBJ2-7; 7 bases fit TRBD2. The CDR3 length is 14 residues. J lost 4 bases, V lost 3 bases, and 7 bases had no gene match. Germline CDR1 is SGHNT and CDR2 is YYREEE (reference sequence). CDR3 region: CASSSRRAGYEQYF. For the CDR3, the DNA is TGTGCCAGCAGCTCCCGGAGAGCGGGGTACGAGCAGTACTTC.